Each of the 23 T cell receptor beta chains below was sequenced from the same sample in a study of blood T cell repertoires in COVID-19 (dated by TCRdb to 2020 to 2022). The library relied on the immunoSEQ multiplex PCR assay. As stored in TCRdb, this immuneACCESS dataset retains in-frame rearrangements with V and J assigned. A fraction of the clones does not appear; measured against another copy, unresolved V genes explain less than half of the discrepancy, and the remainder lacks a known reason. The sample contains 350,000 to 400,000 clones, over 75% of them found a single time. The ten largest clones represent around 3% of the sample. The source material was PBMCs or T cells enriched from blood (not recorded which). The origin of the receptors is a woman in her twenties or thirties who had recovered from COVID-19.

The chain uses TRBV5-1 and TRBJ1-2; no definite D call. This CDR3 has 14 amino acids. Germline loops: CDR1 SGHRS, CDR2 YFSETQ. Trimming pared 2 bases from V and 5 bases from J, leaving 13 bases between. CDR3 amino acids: CASSLTSSTYGYTF. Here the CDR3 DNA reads TGCGCCAGCAGCTTAACTTCCTCGACATATGGCTACACCTTC.

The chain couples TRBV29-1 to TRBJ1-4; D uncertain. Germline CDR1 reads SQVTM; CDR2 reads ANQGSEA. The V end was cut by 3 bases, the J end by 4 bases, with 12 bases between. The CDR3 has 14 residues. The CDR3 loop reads CSVESPQSNEKLFF. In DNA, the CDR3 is TGCAGCGTTGAGTCACCACAGAGTAATGAAAAACTGTTTTTT.

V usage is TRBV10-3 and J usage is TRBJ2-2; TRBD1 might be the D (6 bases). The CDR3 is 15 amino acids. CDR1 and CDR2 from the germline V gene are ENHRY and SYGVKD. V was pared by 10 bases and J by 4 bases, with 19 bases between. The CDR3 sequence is CATTSGAFSTGELFF. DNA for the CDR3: TGTGCCACGACGTCAGGGGCCTTTTCCACCGGGGAGCTGTTTTTT.

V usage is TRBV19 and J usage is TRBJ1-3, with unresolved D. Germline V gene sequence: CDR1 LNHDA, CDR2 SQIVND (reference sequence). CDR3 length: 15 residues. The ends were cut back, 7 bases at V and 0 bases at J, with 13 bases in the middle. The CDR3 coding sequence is TGTGCCAGTAACCTTGGGCGGGGCTCTGGAAACACCATATATTTT. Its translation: CASNLGRGSGNTIYF.

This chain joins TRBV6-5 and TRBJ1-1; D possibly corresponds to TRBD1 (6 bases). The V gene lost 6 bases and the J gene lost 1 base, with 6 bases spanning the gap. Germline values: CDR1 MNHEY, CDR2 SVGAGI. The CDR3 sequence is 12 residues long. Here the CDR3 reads CASRQGNTEAFF. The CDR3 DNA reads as TGTGCCAGCAGACAGGGGAACACTGAAGCTTTCTTT.

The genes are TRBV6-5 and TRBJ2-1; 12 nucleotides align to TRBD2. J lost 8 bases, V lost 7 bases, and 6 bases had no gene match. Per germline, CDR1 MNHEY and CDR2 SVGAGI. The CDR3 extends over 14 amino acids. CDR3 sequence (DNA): TGTGCCAGCAAGGCTAGCGGGAGGGCTCATGAGCAGTTCTTC. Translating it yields CASKASGRAHEQFF.

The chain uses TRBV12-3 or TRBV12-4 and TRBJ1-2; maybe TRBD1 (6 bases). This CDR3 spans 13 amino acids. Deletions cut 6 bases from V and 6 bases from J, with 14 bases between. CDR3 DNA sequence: TGTGCCAGCAGGCTAACAGGGTCGGATGGCTACACCTTC. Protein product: CASRLTGSDGYTF.

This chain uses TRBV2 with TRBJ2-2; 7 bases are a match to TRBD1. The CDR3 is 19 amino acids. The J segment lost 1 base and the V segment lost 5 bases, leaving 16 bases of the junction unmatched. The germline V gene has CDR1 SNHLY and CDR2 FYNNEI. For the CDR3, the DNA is TGTGCCAGCAGTCCCGGGACAGAGAATCTCCTGGGGAACACCGGGGAGCTGTTTTTT. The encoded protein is CASSPGTENLLGNTGELFF.

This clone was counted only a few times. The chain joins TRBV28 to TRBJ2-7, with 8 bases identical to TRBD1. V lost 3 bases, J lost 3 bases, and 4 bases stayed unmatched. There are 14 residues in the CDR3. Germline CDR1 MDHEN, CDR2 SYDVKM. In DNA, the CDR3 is TGTGCCAGCAGTTTGACAGGGGTGAACTACGAGCAGTACTTC. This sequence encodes CASSLTGVNYEQYF.

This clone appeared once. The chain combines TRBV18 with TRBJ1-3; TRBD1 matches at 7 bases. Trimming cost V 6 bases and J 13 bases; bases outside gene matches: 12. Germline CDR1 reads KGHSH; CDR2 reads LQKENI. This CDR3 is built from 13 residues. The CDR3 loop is CASSPVTGETIYF. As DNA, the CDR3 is TGTGCCAGCTCGCCTGTAACAGGGGAGACTATATATTTT.

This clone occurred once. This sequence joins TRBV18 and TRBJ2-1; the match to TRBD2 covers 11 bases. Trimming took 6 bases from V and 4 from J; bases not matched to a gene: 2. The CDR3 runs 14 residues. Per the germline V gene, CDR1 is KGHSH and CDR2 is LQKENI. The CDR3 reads CASSGLAAYNEQFF. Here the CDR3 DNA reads TGTGCCAGCTCGGGACTAGCGGCTTACAATGAGCAGTTCTTC. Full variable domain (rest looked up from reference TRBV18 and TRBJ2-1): NAGVMQNPRHLVRRRGQEARLRCSPMKGHSHVYWYRQLPEEGLKFMVYLQKENIIDESGMPKERFSAEFPKEGPSILRIQQVVRGDSAAYFCASSGLAAYNEQFFGPGTRLTVL.

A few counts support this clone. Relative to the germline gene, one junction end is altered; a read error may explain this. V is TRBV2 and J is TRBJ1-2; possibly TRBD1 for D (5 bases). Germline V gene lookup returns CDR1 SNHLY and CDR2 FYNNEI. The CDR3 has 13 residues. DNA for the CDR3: TGTGCCAGCAGGGAAGACAGAAACTATGGCTACACCTTC. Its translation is CASREDRNYGYTF.

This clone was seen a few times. Here the CDR3 DNA reads TGTGCCAGCAGCCCTGCAGCGGGAGACTACGAGCAGTACTTC. This translates into CASSPAAGDYEQYF. The genes are TRBV4-2 and TRBJ2-7; 8 positions agree with TRBD2. With 4 bases clipped from V and 3 bases from J, the junction kept 5 bases outside the gene matches. From germline, CDR1 is LGHNA and CDR2 YNFKEQ. The CDR3 contains 14 residues.

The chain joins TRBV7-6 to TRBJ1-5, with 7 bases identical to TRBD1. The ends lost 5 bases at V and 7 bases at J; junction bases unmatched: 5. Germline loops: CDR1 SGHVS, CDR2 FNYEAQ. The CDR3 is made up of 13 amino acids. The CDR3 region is CASSLQGNQPQHF. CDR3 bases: TGTGCCAGCAGCCTACAGGGGAACCAGCCCCAGCATTTT.

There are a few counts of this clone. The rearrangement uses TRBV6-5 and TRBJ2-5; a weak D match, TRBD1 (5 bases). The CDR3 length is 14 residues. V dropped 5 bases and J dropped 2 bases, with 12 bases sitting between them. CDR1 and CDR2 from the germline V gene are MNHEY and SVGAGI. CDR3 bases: TGTGCCAGCAGTCCATACACAGGACAAGAGACCCAGTACTTC. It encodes CASSPYTGQETQYF.

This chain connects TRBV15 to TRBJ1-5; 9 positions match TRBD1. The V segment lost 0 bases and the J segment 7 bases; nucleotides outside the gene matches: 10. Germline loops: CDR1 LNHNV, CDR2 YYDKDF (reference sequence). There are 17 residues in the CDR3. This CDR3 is CATSRDSDRGNGQPQHF. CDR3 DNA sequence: TGTGCCACCAGCAGAGATTCCGACAGGGGGAATGGGCAGCCCCAGCATTTT.

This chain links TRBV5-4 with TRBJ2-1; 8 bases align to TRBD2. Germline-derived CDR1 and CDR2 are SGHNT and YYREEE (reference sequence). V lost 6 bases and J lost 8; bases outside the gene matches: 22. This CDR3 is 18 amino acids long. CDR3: CASNSGGARLATRYEQFF. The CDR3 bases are TGTGCCAGCAACTCGGGGGGGGCCCGACTAGCGACTCGCTATGAGCAGTTCTTC.

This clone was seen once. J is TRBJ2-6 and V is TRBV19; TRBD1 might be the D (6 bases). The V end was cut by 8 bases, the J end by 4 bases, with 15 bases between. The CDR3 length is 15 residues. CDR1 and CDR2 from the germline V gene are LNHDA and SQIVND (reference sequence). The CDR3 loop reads CASGLDRLGANVLTF. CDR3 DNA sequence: TGTGCCAGTGGGTTAGACAGGCTCGGGGCCAACGTCCTGACTTTC.

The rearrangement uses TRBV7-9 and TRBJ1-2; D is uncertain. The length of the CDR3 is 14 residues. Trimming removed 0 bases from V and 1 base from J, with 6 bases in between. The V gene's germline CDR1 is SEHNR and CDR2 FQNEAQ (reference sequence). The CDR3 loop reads CASSLASFNYGYTF. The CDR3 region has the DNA TGTGCCAGCAGCTTAGCTTCCTTTAACTATGGCTACACCTTC.

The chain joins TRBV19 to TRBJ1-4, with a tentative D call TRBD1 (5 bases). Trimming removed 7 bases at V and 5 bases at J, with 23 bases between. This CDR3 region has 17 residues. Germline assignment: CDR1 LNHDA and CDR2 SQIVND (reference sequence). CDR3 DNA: TGTGCCAGTACCTCAGGGTCCTCCTGGAATTTAAATGAAAAACTGTTTTTT. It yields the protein CASTSGSSWNLNEKLFF. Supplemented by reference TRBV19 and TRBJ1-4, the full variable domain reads DGGITQSPKYLFRKEGQNVTLSCEQNLNHDAMYWYRQDPGQGLRLIYYSQIVNDFQKGDIAEGYSVSREKKESFPLTVTSAQKNPTAFYLCASTSGSSWNLNEKLFFGSGTQLSVL.

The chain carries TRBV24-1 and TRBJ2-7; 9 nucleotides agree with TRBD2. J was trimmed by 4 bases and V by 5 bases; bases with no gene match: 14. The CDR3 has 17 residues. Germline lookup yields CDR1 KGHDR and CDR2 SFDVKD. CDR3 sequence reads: CATSGEGSGRAGYEQYF. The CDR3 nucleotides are TGTGCCACCAGTGGGGAGGGTAGCGGGAGAGCGGGGTACGAGCAGTACTTC.

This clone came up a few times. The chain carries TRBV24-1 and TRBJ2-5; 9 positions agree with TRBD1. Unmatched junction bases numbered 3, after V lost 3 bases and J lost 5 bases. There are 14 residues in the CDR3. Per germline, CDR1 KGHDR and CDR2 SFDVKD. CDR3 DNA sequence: TGTGCCACCAGTGATCCAGGGACAGGGGAGACCCAGTACTTC. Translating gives CATSDPGTGETQYF.

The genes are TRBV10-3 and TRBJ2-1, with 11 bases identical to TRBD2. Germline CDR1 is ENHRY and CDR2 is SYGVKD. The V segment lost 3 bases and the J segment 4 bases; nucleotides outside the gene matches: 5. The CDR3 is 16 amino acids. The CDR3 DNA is TGTGCCATCAGTGAACCCCGACTAGCGGGGTACAATGAGCAGTTCTTC. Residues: CAISEPRLAGYNEQFF.